This TCR beta chain appears in the sequencing data of a study of control samples from healthy donors and cancer patients (dated by TCRdb to the early 2020s). The junction shows trimming of 4 bases on V and 7 bases on J, and the gene matches do not reach 6 bases of it. The CDR3 runs 13 residues from the cysteine to the phenylalanine. Kept here is only the CDR3 DNA, which spans 39 bases and is read in frame from base 1. The germline V gene sets CDR1 to SGHRS and CDR2 to YFSETQ. Preparation of the library involved the immunoSEQ multiplex PCR assay. Sourced from immuneACCESS, this table was stored by TCRdb with only in-frame sequences that have V and J called. A share of the clones is absent; for the studies checked, an unresolved V gene accounts for under half, and the remainder has no known explanation. This sample lists about 12,000 clones; 85% to 95% were detected once. The ten most abundant clones make up 14% of the sample.

Comment on this clone: Its antigen has not been determined. No much larger clone exists at a distance of one base, and base qualities are not known.

The sample comprised PBMCs. Rearrangement joined TRBV5-1 to TRBJ2-7; TRBD1 fits 9 bases in the junction. This TCR came from a man at least 80 years old with lung cancer. The CDR3: CASSPQGAGEQYF. The sequenced DNA is TGCGCCAGCAGCCCACAGGGGGCGGGAGAGCAGTACTTC.